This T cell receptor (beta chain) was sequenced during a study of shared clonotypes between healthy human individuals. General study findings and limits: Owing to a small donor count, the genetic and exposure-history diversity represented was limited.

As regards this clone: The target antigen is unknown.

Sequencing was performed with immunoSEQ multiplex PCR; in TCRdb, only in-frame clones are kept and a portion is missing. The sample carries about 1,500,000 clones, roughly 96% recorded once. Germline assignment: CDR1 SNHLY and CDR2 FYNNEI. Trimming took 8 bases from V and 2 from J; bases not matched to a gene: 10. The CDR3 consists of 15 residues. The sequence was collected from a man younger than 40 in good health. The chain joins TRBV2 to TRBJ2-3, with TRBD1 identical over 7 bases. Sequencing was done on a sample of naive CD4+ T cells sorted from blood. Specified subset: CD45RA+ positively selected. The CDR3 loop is CASGRPGQVTDTQYF. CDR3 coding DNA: TGTGCCAGCGGCAGACCCGGACAGGTCACAGATACGCAGTATTTT. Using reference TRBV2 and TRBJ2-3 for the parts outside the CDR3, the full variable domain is EPEVTQTPSHQVTQMGQEVILRCVPISNHLYFYWYRQILGQKVEFLVSFYNNEISEKSEIFDDQFSVERPDGSNFTLKIRSTKLEDSAMYFCASGRPGQVTDTQYFGPGTRLTVL.